These 9 T cell receptor beta chains share one sample of origin, sequenced in a study of blood T cell repertoires in COVID-19 (dated by TCRdb to about 2020). Libraries were built with the immunoSEQ multiplex PCR assay. Sourced from immuneACCESS, this table was stored by TCRdb with only in-frame sequences that have V and J called. A share of the clones is absent; for the studies checked, an unresolved V gene accounts for under half, and the remainder has no known explanation. This sample gives about 83,000 clones in total; about 82% of them show up just once. Of the sample, about 8% is held by the ten largest clones. Sequencing was carried out using peripheral blood. These receptors originate from a middle-aged man with active COVID-19.

This rearrangement joins TRBV4-1 to TRBJ2-1; 9 bases fit TRBD2. V lost 0 bases to trimming and J lost 8 bases; unmatched junction nucleotides: 5. The CDR3 covers 15 residues. CDR1 MGHRA and CDR2 YSYEKL come from the germline V gene. The CDR3 reads CASSQDQTSGDEQFF. CDR3 nucleotides: TGCGCCAGCAGCCAAGATCAGACTAGCGGCGATGAGCAGTTCTTC.

The chain is built from TRBV18 and TRBJ2-7; 8 bases agree with TRBD1. V was clipped by 3 bases and J by 0 bases; unmatched bases: 10. This CDR3 is 17 amino acids long. Germline CDR1 is KGHSH and CDR2 is LQKENI. The CDR3 DNA reads as TGTGCCAGCTCACCCGTCAGGGGGCGGGGAGGCTCCTACGAGCAGTACTTC. Translation gives CASSPVRGRGGSYEQYF.

CDR3 in DNA: TGTGCCTGGAGTGGCGGGCCTGGGAACATTCAGTACTTC. Residues: CAWSGGPGNIQYF. This chain uses TRBV30 with TRBJ2-4, with a tentative D call TRBD2 (5 bases). Germline CDR1 and CDR2: GTSNPN and SVGIG (reference sequence). Trimming removed 1 base at V and 7 bases at J, with 11 bases between. This CDR3 region has 13 residues.

The chain links TRBV6-1 to TRBJ2-7, with 9 bases fitting TRBD1. The CDR3 runs 14 residues. Losses at the gene ends were 2 bases for V and 4 bases for J; bases not matched to a gene: 3. The germline CDR1 and CDR2 sequences are MNHNS and SASEGT. CDR3 residues: CASSELGQGYEQYF. CDR3 coding DNA: TGTGCCAGCAGTGAATTAGGACAGGGGTACGAGCAGTACTTC.

The CDR3 nucleotides are TGTGCCAGCAGTTGGACTAGCGGGAGGGCCTACGAGCAGTACTTC. It specifies CASSWTSGRAYEQYF. This chain joins TRBV6-2 or TRBV6-3 and TRBJ2-7, with 15 positions matching TRBD2. This CDR3 is 15 amino acids long. Germline values: CDR1 MNHEY, CDR2 SVGEGT. With 4 bases clipped from V and 2 bases from J, the junction kept 0 bases outside the gene matches.

This clone was counted only a few times. The same CDR3 can be traced to other DNA sequences in this sample. J is TRBJ2-1 and V is TRBV9, with 13 bases aligning to TRBD2. Germline-derived CDR1 and CDR2 are SGDLS and YYNGEE. After removal of 3 bases from V and 7 bases from J, the junction contained 1 base not matched to a gene. The CDR3 length is 14 residues. Here the CDR3 DNA reads TGTGCCAGCAGCGGGACTAGCGGGGGAAATGAGCAGTTCTTC. This encodes CASSGTSGGNEQFF.

The chain uses TRBV7-3 and TRBJ2-1, with D maybe TRBD2 (5 bases). This CDR3 spans 11 amino acids. Germline CDR1 SGHTA, CDR2 FQGTGA. V was cut by 5 bases and J by 12 bases, with 11 bases left in between. The CDR3 DNA sequence: TGTGCCAGCAGCGACTACAAGGTGCAGTTCTTC. Its protein is CASSDYKVQFF.

The chain carries TRBV9 and TRBJ2-7, with D tentatively TRBD2 (6 bases). V dropped 4 bases and J dropped 6 bases, with 14 bases sitting between them. The CDR3 has 13 residues. Germline CDR1 reads SGDLS; CDR2 reads YYNGEE. The CDR3 loop reads CASSSGAGTEQYF. The CDR3, as DNA: TGTGCCAGCAGCTCCGGAGCGGGTACCGAGCAGTACTTC.

This chain connects TRBV10-3 to TRBJ2-1; TRBD2 matches at 7 bases. CDR1 and CDR2 from the germline V gene are ENHRY and SYGVKD. CDR3 length equals 12 residues. The CDR3 DNA sequence: TGTTCGACCGGGACTATATTCAATGAGCAGTTCTTC. It yields the protein CSTGTIFNEQFF.